This TCR beta chain was profiled in a study of blood T cell repertoires in COVID-19. Clones were read by immunoSEQ multiplex PCR, and TCRdb kept only the in-frame ones, dropping some. The table lists about 230,000 clones, less than 85% of them singletons. The germline CDR1 and CDR2 sequences are MNHEY and SVGAGI. The CDR3 is 15 amino acids. Losses at the gene ends were 5 bases for V and 3 bases for J; bases not matched to a gene: 6. The sample taken for sequencing was peripheral blood. This TCR was recovered from a woman aged 70 to 79 with active or convalescent COVID-19. The chain is built from TRBV6-5 and TRBJ2-1; TRBD1 matches 8 bases. CDR3 sequence: CASSHRGALYNEQFF. The CDR3 DNA is TGTGCCAGCAGTCACAGGGGGGCTCTCTACAATGAGCAGTTCTTC.